Listed here are 8 T cell receptor beta chains from one sample, sequenced in a study of radiotherapy plus CTLA-4 blockade in lung cancer. Only in-frame clones appear in the TCRdb table, and some are missing; sequencing was by immunoSEQ multiplex PCR. The repertoire holds approximately 75,000 clones, with roughly 80% as singletons. This specimen was peripheral blood, taken from a patient treated with radiotherapy plus ipilimumab. The receptors were gathered from a human donor with non-small cell lung cancer who had a complete response to radiotherapy plus ipilimumab.

V usage is TRBV7-9 and J usage is TRBJ1-1, with TRBD1 as a possible D gene (5 bases). Trimming took 1 base from V and 1 from J, leaving 10 bases between them. The V gene's germline CDR1 is SEHNR and CDR2 FQNEAQ (reference sequence). CDR3 length: 15 amino acids. The CDR3 coding sequence is TGTGCCAGCAGCTTAGTCCCAGGGTGGAACACTGAAGCTTTCTTT. Its translation is CASSLVPGWNTEAFF.

This clone has more than one count but fewer than ten. The V call is TRBV10-1, the J call TRBJ2-4; D is tentatively TRBD1 or TRBD2 (6 bases each). Trimming stripped 3 bases from V and 8 bases from J, with 14 bases between. This CDR3 is 14 amino acids long. Germline V gives CDR1 WNHNN, CDR2 SYGVQD (reference sequence). For the CDR3, the DNA is TGCGCCAGCAGTGACGGGGGCGTTAAGGACATTCAGTACTTC. Translating it yields CASSDGGVKDIQYF.

The rearrangement uses TRBV19 and TRBJ1-1, with no clear D. The CDR3 contains 14 residues. The germline CDR1 and CDR2 sequences are LNHDA and SQIVND (reference sequence). The V and J ends lost 3 bases and 3 bases respectively, with 11 bases between them. The CDR3 is CASSMGFGYTEAFF. For the CDR3, the DNA is TGTGCCAGTAGTATGGGTTTTGGATACACTGAAGCTTTCTTT. Filled out from reference TRBV19 and TRBJ1-1, the complete variable domain reads DGGITQSPKYLFRKEGQNVTLSCEQNLNHDAMYWYRQDPGQGLRLIYYSQIVNDFQKGDIAEGYSVSREKKESFPLTVTSAQKNPTAFYLCASSMGFGYTEAFFGQGTRLTVV.

Only one count was recorded for this clone. DNA for the CDR3: TGTGCCAGCAGCTTACTCCCAGGGTCCTATGGCTACACCTTC. It codes for CASSLLPGSYGYTF. The chain joins TRBV7-9 to TRBJ1-2; maybe TRBD1 (5 bases). V lost 2 bases and J lost 4, with 11 bases in between. This CDR3 comprises 14 residues. CDR1 and CDR2 from the germline V gene are SEHNR and FQNEAQ (reference sequence). The full variable domain, its missing parts supplied by reference TRBV7-9 and TRBJ1-2, is DTGVSQNPRHKITKRGQNVTFRCDPISEHNRLYWYRQTLGQGPEFLTYFQNEAQLEKSRLLSDRFSAERPKGSFSTLEIQRTEQGDSAMYLCASSLLPGSYGYTFGSGTRLTVV.

The V gene is TRBV2, the J gene TRBJ2-1; 10 bases line up with TRBD2. Germline V CDR1 and CDR2: SNHLY, FYNNEI. J was trimmed by 7 bases and V by 6 bases; bases with no gene match: 0. The CDR3 consists of 12 residues. CDR3 region: CASRLAGNEQFF. DNA for the CDR3: TGTGCCAGCAGACTAGCGGGGAATGAGCAGTTCTTC. The full variable domain, completed using reference TRBV2 and TRBJ2-1, is EPEVTQTPSHQVTQMGQEVILRCVPISNHLYFYWYRQILGQKVEFLVSFYNNEISEKSEIFDDQFSVERPDGSNFTLKIRSTKLEDSAMYFCASRLAGNEQFFGPGTRLTVL.

J is TRBJ2-5 and V is TRBV7-6; tentatively, D is TRBD1 or TRBD2 (5 bases each). Germline values: CDR1 SGHVS, CDR2 FNYEAQ. The V and J ends lost 1 base and 5 bases respectively, with 8 bases between them. The CDR3 sequence is 13 residues long. The CDR3 sequence: CASSLEEGETQYF. CDR3 nucleotides: TGTGCCAGCAGCTTAGAAGAGGGGGAGACCCAGTACTTC.

The chain joins TRBV5-5 to TRBJ2-1; the D gene could be TRBD1 or TRBD2 (5 bases each). Looked up from germline, CDR1 is SGHKS and CDR2 is YYEKEE (reference sequence). The CDR3 sequence is 15 residues long. The V and J ends lost 4 bases and 4 bases respectively, with 15 bases between them. CDR3 sequence: CASSAGTVSYNEQFF. For the CDR3, the DNA is TGTGCCAGCAGCGCCGGGACGGTATCTTACAATGAGCAGTTCTTC.

The chain combines TRBV6-4 with TRBJ2-1; 8 nucleotides agree with TRBD2. The CDR3 runs 17 residues. Germline CDR1 and CDR2: MRHNA and SNTAGT. V was clipped by 4 bases and J by 1 base; unmatched bases: 9. The CDR3 nucleotides read TGTGCCAGCAGTGCCGAACTAGCGGCACTTTCCTACAATGAGCAGTTCTTC. Protein: CASSAELAALSYNEQFF.